Below, 2 T cell receptor beta chains from the same sample are listed, as sequenced in a study of cytomegalovirus exposure and HLA in healthy donors. The PCR had 60 Vbeta and 13 Jbeta primers. Produced via immunoSEQ multiplex PCR; TCRdb's table is partial and in-frame only. The sample records hundreds of thousands of clones, almost 80% being singletons. The sample was PBMCs. The origin of the receptors is a male donor in good health and CMV-seronegative.

This chain joins TRBV28 and TRBJ1-2; D call uncertain. The CDR3 is made up of 14 amino acids. Trimming took 1 base from V and 12 from J, leaving 18 bases between them. The germline V gene has CDR1 MDHEN and CDR2 SYDVKM. CDR3: CASSLLVRVEGHTF. In nucleotides, the CDR3 is TGTGCCAGCAGTTTATTAGTGAGGGTGGAGGGCCACACCTTC.

This chain joins TRBV9 and TRBJ2-5; 12 bases map to TRBD2. Germline CDR1 and CDR2: SGDLS and YYNGEE. The CDR3 contains 14 residues. J gave up 3 bases and V 3 bases, and 0 bases lay outside the gene matches. The CDR3 nucleotides read TGTGCCAGCAGCGGACTAGCGGGGGAAGAGACCCAGTACTTC. It specifies CASSGLAGEETQYF.